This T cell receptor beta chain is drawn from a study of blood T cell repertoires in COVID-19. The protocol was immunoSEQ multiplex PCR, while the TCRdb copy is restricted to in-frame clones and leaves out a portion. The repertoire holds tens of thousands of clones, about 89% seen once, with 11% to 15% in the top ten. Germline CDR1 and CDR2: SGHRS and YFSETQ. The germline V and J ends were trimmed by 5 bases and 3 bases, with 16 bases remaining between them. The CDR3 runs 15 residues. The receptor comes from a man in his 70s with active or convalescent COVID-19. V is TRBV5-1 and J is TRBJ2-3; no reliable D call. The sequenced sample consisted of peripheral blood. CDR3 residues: CASRLSPTGTDTQYF. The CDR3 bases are TGCGCCAGCAGATTAAGCCCCACTGGTACAGATACGCAGTATTTT.